This record covers a single T cell receptor (beta chain). The sample holds many counts of this clonotype. What antigen it recognizes has not been identified. Base quality data are lacking; no much larger clone is found one base away. Stable Graves' hyperthyroidism was defined as the absence of progression to ophthalmopathy over 18 months of follow-up. Hyperthyroidism patients were newly diagnosed, with disease duration under 2 months, and aged 18 to 65 years. Exclusion was applied to patients with uncontrolled infections, other autoimmune diseases, pregnancy or lactation. Clinical symptoms, serum thyroxine and TRAb, thyroid ultrasound, and orbital computed tomography formed the basis for the diagnoses. Ficoll-Paque density gradient centrifugation was used to isolate PBMCs from about 9.4 ml of fresh peripheral blood. Total RNA was extracted using Trizol reagent, and RNA quality was assessed on an Agilent 2100 Bioanalyzer.

TCR beta CDR3 regions were amplified from RNA transcripts. The TCR CDR3 was subjected to a first round of RT-PCR using the HTBI primer set and the Qiagen OneStep RT-PCR kit. A second multiplex PCR round built the libraries, followed by size selection and purification. Sequencing of the libraries was done on an Illumina HiSeq2000 using paired-end 100 bp reads. The authors' analysis ran thus. Raw data were processed with SOAPnuke, discarding reads with adapters, uncalled bases, mean Phred below 15, or no exact constant-primer or identifier match. COPE v1.2.5 was used to merge the high-quality paired reads, and each unique nucleotide sequence was defined as a clonotype. MiTCR v1.1 was used to align clonotypes to the IMGT TRBV, TRBD and TRBJ reference segments. The analysis included only V-J combinations with a frequency above 0.0001, which together covered roughly 99% of the repertoires. A TCS score was defined as the ratio of F50 (clonal expansion) to E x V (chaos), with BLOSUM62-based TCRdist applied between CDR3 peptides within each V-J. Welch's t-statistics and random forest reduced just over 500 V-J features to roughly 13, which were used in a naive Bayes classifier (R e1071). Clones were called with MiXCR by TCRdb after fastp trimmed the public reads at Q25, and only in-frame beta chains were retained. Each entry merges the rows of one CDR3 protein and shows their most common DNA and genes. It is TCRdb's table, rather than the study itself, that gives the V and J calls and clone size. The sample table holds hundreds of thousands of distinct CDR3 sequences, of which 11% to 15% were seen once. Clones ranked in the top ten supply 10% of the sample.

The data originate from a study of T cells in Graves' hyperthyroidism and ophthalmopathy (dated by TCRdb to the late 2010s). Regarding the research as a whole: Peripheral blood samples were taken at the time of initial diagnosis, prior to any treatment. To identify distinguishing TCR V-J signatures, a discovery cohort of 95 to 100 patients was used, comprising fewer than 45 with Graves' ophthalmopathy and approximately 58 with stable Graves' hyperthyroidism. Prospective prediction of ophthalmopathy was tested in an independent validation cohort of fewer than 20 hyperthyroidism patients and around 16 patients who later progressed to ophthalmopathy. For training and testing, the 100 or so patients in the discovery cohort were randomly divided in a 7:3 ratio. The study also compared thyroid tissue and blood T-cell repertoires from a handful of Graves' hyperthyroidism patients. Once sampling was done, hyperthyroidism patients were given methimazole at a starting dose of 30 mg daily, whereas ophthalmopathy patients were given high-dose intravenous methylprednisolone. TCR Vbeta CDR3 sequencing of approximately 140 peripheral blood samples (over 40 ophthalmopathy, about 80 hyperthyroidism and roughly 17 progressor patients) is reported in the paper. General findings and caveats noted by the study authors: Sample size was not statistically predetermined, and investigators were not blinded to group allocation. During validation, the model predicted progression to ophthalmopathy a median of roughly six months ahead of onset, with around 71% sensitivity and roughly 72% specificity. Most expanded thyroid clonotypes (frequency above 0.001) were also found in blood, which suggests that blood repertoires may mirror thyroid immune responses. A model built on a 13 V-J signature distinguished ophthalmopathy from stable hyperthyroidism, reaching approximately 89% sensitivity and about 81% specificity in cross-validation and 80%/75% in testing.

The germline V gene specifies SGHAT as CDR1 and FQNNGV as CDR2. The germline ends are 14 bases apart after V is trimmed by 4 bases and J by 10 bases. Spanning cysteine to phenylalanine, the CDR3 consists of 13 amino acids. Only CDR3 DNA is held: 39 bases, read in frame from base 1. This receptor was taken from a woman aged 18-35 years with Graves' hyperthyroidism. The chain employs TRBV11-2 and TRBJ2-1; the D gene identity is not certain. Material for sequencing was blood. The CDR3 protein is CASSSLDIEEQFF. The DNA sequence is as follows: TGTGCCAGCAGCTCCCTCGATATCGAGGAGCAGTTCTTC.